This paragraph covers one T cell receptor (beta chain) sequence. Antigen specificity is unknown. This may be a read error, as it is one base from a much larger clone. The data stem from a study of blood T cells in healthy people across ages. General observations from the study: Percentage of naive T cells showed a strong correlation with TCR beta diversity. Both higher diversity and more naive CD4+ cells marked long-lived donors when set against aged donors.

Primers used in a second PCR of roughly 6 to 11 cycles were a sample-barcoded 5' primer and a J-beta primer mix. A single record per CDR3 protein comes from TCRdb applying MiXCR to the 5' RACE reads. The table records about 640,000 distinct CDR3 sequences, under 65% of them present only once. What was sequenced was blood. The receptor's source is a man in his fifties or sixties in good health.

CDR3 DNA sequence: TGTGCCAGCAGCTCGGGACAGGGCTACTCCTGCAATGAGCAGTTCTTC. Amino acids: CASSSGQGYSCNEQFF. The genes are TRBV11-3 and TRBJ2-1; 9 bases map to TRBD1. The CDR3 sequence is 16 residues long. Germline lookup yields CDR1 SGHNT and CDR2 YENEEA.